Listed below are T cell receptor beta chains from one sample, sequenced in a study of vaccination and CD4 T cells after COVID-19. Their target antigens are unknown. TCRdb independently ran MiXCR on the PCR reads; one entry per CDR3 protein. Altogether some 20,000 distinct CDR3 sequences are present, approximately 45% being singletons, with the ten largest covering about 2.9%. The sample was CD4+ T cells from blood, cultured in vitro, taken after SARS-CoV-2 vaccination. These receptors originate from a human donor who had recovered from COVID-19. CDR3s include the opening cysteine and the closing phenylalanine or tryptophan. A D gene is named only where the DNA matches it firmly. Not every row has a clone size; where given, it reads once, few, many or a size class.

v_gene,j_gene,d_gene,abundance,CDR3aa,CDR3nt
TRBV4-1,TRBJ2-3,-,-,CASSQEVGEDTQYF,TGCGCCAGCAGCCAAGAGGTAGGAGAAGATACGCAGTATTTT
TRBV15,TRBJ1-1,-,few,CATSRGSAHTEAFF,TGTGCCACCAGCAGAGGGTCGGCGCACACTGAAGCTTTCTTT
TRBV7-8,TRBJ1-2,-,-,CASSSGGVEDYGYTF,TGTGCTAGCAGCTCCGGGGGGGTGGAGGACTATGGCTACACCTTC
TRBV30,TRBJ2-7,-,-,CAWSGGAPYEQYF,TGTGCCTGGAGTGGGGGGGCCCCCTACGAGCAGTACTTC
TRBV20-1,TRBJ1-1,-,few,CSARDHIRAWGPEAFF,TGCAGTGCTAGAGATCATATAAGGGCCTGGGGACCTGAAGCTTTCTTT
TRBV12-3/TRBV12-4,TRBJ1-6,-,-,CASSLQNSPLHF,TGTGCCAGCAGTTTACAGAATTCACCCCTCCACTTT
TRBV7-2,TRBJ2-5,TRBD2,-,CASSRRDYPSGTQYF,TGTGCCAGCAGCAGACGGGACTACCCGAGTGGGACCCAGTACTTC
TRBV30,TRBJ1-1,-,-,CAWNSPGMNTEAFF,TGTGCCTGGAACAGTCCGGGTATGAACACTGAAGCTTTCTTT
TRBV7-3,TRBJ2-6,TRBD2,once,CASSHTSGGPGGANVLTF,TGTGCCAGCAGCCACACTAGCGGGGGCCCGGGCGGGGCCAACGTCCTGACTTTC
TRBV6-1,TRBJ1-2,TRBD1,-,CASSEGTGGSYGYTF,TGTGCCAGCAGTGAAGGGACAGGGGGCAGCTATGGCTACACCTTC
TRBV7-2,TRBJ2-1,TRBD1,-,CASSLFGTESYNEQFF,TGTGCCAGCAGCTTGTTCGGGACAGAATCCTACAATGAGCAGTTCTTC